Each of the 9 T cell receptor beta chains below was sequenced from the same sample in a study of massively parallel sequencing of T cell beta chains (dated by TCRdb to 2009 to 2010). Library preparation employed 5' RACE. The data were produced on an Illumina Genome Analyzer II. TCRdb passed the public sequencing reads through fastp at Q25 and MiXCR, retaining productive beta sequences. Rows with a matching CDR3 protein are joined into one entry that keeps the most common DNA and genes. This sample gives about 4,300 distinct CDR3 sequences in total; over 30% of them show up just once. The ten largest clones represent roughly 3% of the sample. The sample consisted of commercial RNA from peripheral blood pooled from many donors. These receptors were taken from a pool of human donors in good health; the sample was commercial RNA pooled from many donors.

The chain joins TRBV29-1 to TRBJ2-2, with D hard to call. CDR1 and CDR2 from the germline V gene are SQVTM and ANQGSEA. Trimming took off 7 bases at V and 1 base at J, with 10 bases between the two ends. The CDR3 has 13 residues. The CDR3 DNA is TGCAGCGCCGTGAGAGGGAACACCGGGGAGCTGTTTTTT. It is translated as CSAVRGNTGELFF.

V is TRBV28 and J is TRBJ2-4; no reliable D call. The CDR3 runs 13 residues. Germline assignment: CDR1 MDHEN and CDR2 SYDVKM. Trimming removed 1 base from V and 5 bases from J, with 6 bases in between. This chain's CDR3 is CASSLSGENIQYF. The CDR3 DNA is TGTGCCAGCAGTTTATCAGGTGAAAACATTCAGTACTTC.

The CDR3 sequence: CASSQVFSPLHF. CDR3 nucleotide sequence: TGTGCCAGCAGCCAAGTTTTTTCACCCCTCCACTTT. The V gene is TRBV14, the J gene TRBJ1-6; D gene unclear. This CDR3 has 12 residues. The ends were cut back, 1 base at V and 9 bases at J, with 4 bases in the middle. CDR1 and CDR2 (germline): SGHDN, FVKESK. Using reference TRBV14 and TRBJ1-6 for the parts outside the CDR3, the full variable domain is EAGVTQFPSHSVIEKGQTVTLRCDPISGHDNLYWYRRVMGKEIKFLLHFVKESKQDESGMPNNRFLAERTGGTYSTLKVQPAELEDSGVYFCASSQVFSPLHFGNGTRLTVT.

The genes are TRBV9 and TRBJ1-2; perhaps TRBD1 as D (6 bases). V lost 3 bases, J lost 4 bases, and 7 bases lay in between. In germline, CDR1 is SGDLS, CDR2 YYNGEE. This CDR3 has 12 amino acids. The CDR3 loop is CASSGTVYGYTF. The CDR3 DNA is TGTGCCAGCAGCGGGACAGTCTATGGCTACACCTTC. The whole variable domain, filled in from reference TRBV9 and TRBJ1-2, reads DSGVTQTPKHLITATGQRVTLRCSPRSGDLSVYWYQQSLDQGLQFLIQYYNGEERAKGNILERFSAQQFPDLHSELNLSSLELGDSALYFCASSGTVYGYTFGSGTRLTVV.

Points on this clonotype: This may come from a read error, since a much larger clone is one base off. The V call is TRBV20-1, the J call TRBJ1-1, with TRBD1 as a possible D gene (6 bases). The CDR3 consists of 14 residues. CDR1 and CDR2 from the germline V gene are DFQATT and SNEGSKA (reference sequence). Here the CDR3 reads CSARVGHVDTEDFF. The CDR3 coding sequence is TGCAGTGCTAGAGTGGGACATGTTGACACTGAAGATTTCTTT.

This clonotype was found a few times. This chain joins TRBV29-1 and TRBJ2-1; tentatively, D is TRBD1 or TRBD2 (6 bases each). V shed 6 bases and J shed 6 bases, with 15 bases lying between them. The CDR3 consists of 13 residues. CDR1 and CDR2 from the germline V gene are SQVTM and ANQGSEA. CDR3 sequence (DNA): TGCAGCGTCGCCGGAGGGGGGATCAATGAGCAGTTCTTC. The encoded protein is CSVAGGGINEQFF.

Details on this clonotype: The junction differs from germline at one of its ends, possibly a read error. The chain uses TRBV20-1 and TRBJ2-5; no clear D gene. Germline V CDR1 and CDR2: DFQATT, SNEGSKA (reference sequence). The CDR3 runs to 13 residues. The CDR3, as DNA: TGCAGTGCTAGAGTTTGGCCTCAAGAGATCCAGTACTTC. This gives the protein CSARVWPQEIQYF.

This clonotype was counted only a few times. This rearrangement joins TRBV6-2 or TRBV6-3 to TRBJ2-1; a weak D match, TRBD2 (6 bases). Deletions cut 7 bases from V and 7 bases from J, with 11 bases between. CDR1 is MNHEY, CDR2 SVGEGT, per germline. The CDR3 is made up of 12 amino acids. CDR3 amino acids: CASMGRGNEQFF. The CDR3 DNA reads as TGTGCCAGCATGGGGCGGGGTAATGAGCAGTTCTTC.

This rearrangement joins TRBV5-1 to TRBJ2-7; D not certain. Deletions cut 0 bases from V and 3 bases from J, with 4 bases between. Germline V gene data show CDR1 as SGHRS and CDR2 as YFSETQ. This CDR3 has 12 residues. CDR3 amino acids: CASSLGGYEQYF. The CDR3, as DNA: TGCGCCAGCAGCTTGGGTGGCTACGAGCAGTACTTC.